This T cell receptor (beta chain) was retrieved from a study of blood T cell repertoires in COVID-19 (dated by TCRdb to the early 2020s). Regarding the complete study: Samples covering the acute and convalescent phases of COVID-19 were provided by collaborators in the United States, Italy and Spain. The prospective study material was composed of cDNA or gDNA derived from T cells, B-cell-depleted T cells, or PBMCs. The dataset comprised deeply sampled blood TCRbeta repertoires from subjects exposed to, actively infected with, or recovered from COVID-19. The repertoires were made available in a free public database intended to serve as a resource for research on the immune response to SARS-CoV-2. Samples were obtained from the ongoing ImmuneRACE study (first 160 participants) and from approximately 1,200 subjects provided by 6 global collaborators. A de-identified subject ID, COVID-19 status, age in years and sex were almost always included in the sample metadata. Where available, HLA class I and class II types were obtained from metadata supplied by the sample provider rather than from assay-based typing. Results the study describes overall, beyond this receptor: The quantity of clinical and demographic metadata differed by source and by participant and was supplied without curation.

The collaborating institutions used their own protocols to collect whole blood in K2EDTA tubes. For TCRbeta analysis, collaborators shipped samples as frozen whole blood, isolated PBMCs, or DNA extracted from either of those sample types. TCRbeta CDR3 regions were amplified from genomic DNA using the immunoSEQ Assay, a bias-controlled multiplex PCR. In the source study's methods: Within the assay, amplification of reference gene primers was used to estimate how many nucleated cells each sample contained. To quantify the absolute abundance of each unique TCRbeta CDR3 rearrangement, sequence reads were collapsed and filtered. For each sample, productive Simpson clonality was calculated as the square root of Simpson's diversity index over productive rearrangements. Not all clones reach the TCRdb copy of this immuneACCESS table, which keeps in-frame sequences only. Checked studies attribute under half of the gap to unresolved V genes and leave the rest unexplained. The D gene and trimming were derived from the DNA, and the V and J assignments and clone size from that table. The sample has about 240,000 clones on record, more than 75% of them singletons. In total, the top ten clones hold approximately 13% of the sample.

On this clone itself: Its target antigen remains unknown. Base quality data are lacking; no much larger clone is found one base away.

The CDR3 holds 15 amino acids from the cysteine to the phenylalanine. Only CDR3 DNA remains: 45 bases, in frame from the first base. As encoded in the germline V gene (reference sequence), CDR1 is MNHEY while CDR2 is SMNVEV. Here V drops 5 bases and J drops 1 base, and the junction holds 6 bases not matched to any gene. This TCR derives from a woman aged 55-69 years with active or convalescent COVID-19. This receptor chain uses TRBV27 and TRBJ2-7; 9 middle bases align to TRBD1. Input material: peripheral blood. The nucleotide sequence is given as TGTGCCAGCAGTCCCTCGGGACAGGGATCCTACGAGCAGTACTTC. Its protein reads: CASSPSGQGSYEQYF.